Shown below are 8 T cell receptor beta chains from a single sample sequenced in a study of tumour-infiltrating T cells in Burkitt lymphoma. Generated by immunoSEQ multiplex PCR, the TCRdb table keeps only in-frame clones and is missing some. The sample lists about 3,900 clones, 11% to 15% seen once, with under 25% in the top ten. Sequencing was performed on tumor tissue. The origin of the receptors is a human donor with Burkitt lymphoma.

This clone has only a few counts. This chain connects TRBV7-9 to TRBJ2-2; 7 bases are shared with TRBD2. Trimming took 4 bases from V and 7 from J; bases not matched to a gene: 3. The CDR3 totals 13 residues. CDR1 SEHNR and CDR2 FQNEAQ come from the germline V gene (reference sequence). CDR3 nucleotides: TGTGCCAGCAGCTCACTAGCGAGCGGGGAGCTGTTTTTT. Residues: CASSSLASGELFF.

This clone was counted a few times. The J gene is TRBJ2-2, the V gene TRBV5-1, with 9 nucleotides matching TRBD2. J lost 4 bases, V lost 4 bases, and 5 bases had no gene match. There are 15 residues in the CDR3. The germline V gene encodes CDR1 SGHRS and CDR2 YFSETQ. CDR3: CASSQSGGITGELFF. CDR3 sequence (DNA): TGCGCCAGCAGCCAGAGCGGGGGGATCACCGGGGAGCTGTTTTTT.

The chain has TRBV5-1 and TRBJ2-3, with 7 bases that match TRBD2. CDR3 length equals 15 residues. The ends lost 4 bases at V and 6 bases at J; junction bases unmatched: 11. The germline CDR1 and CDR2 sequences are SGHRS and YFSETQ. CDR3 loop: CASSLMGGILDTQYF. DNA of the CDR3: TGCGCCAGCAGCCTGATGGGGGGGATCTTGGATACGCAGTATTTT.

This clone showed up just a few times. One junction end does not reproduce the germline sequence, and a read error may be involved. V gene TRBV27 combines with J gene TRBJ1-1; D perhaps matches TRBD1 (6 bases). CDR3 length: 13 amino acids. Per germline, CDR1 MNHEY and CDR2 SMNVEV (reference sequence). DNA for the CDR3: TGTGCCAGCAGTTGGGGGGCGGACACTGAAGTTTTCTTT. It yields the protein CASSWGADTEVFF.

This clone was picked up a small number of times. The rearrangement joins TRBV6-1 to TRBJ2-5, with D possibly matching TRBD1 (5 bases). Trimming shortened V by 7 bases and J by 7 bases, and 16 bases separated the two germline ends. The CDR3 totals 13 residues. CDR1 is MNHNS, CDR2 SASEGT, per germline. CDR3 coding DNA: TGTGCCAGCACCGGTGACCTAGGGGCGACCCAGTACTTC. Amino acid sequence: CASTGDLGATQYF.

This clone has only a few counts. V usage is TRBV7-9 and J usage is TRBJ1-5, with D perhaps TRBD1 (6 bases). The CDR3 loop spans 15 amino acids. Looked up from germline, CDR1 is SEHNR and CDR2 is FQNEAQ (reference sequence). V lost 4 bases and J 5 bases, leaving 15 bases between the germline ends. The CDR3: CASSSTGAGHQPQHF. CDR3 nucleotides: TGTGCCAGCAGCTCCACGGGGGCAGGACATCAGCCCCAGCATTTT.

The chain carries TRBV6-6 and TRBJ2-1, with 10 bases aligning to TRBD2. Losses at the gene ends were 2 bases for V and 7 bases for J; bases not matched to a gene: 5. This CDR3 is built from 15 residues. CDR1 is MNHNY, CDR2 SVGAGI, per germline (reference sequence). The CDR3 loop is CASSYGLAGVNEQFF. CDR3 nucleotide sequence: TGTGCCAGCAGTTACGGCCTAGCGGGAGTTAATGAGCAGTTCTTC.

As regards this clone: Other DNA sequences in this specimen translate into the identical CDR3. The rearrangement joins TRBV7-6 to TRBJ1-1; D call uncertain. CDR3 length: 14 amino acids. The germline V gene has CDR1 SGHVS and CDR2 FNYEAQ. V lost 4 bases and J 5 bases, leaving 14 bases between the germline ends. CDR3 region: CASSSLAGGTEAFF. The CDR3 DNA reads TGTGCCAGCAGCTCATTGGCAGGTGGGACTGAAGCTTTCTTT.